This entry features one T cell receptor beta chain sequence. The record originates from a study of blood T cell repertoires in COVID-19. The wider study: Acute-phase and convalescent COVID-19 samples originated in the United States, Italy and Spain.

CDR3 size: 13 residues. Losses at the gene ends were 9 bases for V and 8 bases for J; bases not matched to a gene: 6. The germline V gene has CDR1 MNHEY and CDR2 SMNVEV (reference sequence). In the source study's methods: Researchers report that nucleated cell counts were estimated from reference gene primer amplification. Assay used: immunoSEQ multiplex PCR; TCRdb lists only in-frame clones, some missing. D and trimming were read from the DNA, whereas the V and J calls and clone size are those reported in that table. The sample shows a few hundred thousand clones, about 85% of them seen only once. The rearrangement joins TRBV27 to TRBJ1-6; 8 positions match TRBD1. The sequenced sample was peripheral blood. This clonotype was sampled from a woman aged 18-30 years with acute or convalescent COVID-19. Here the CDR3 DNA reads TGTGCCAGGACGGACAGGGAAGATTCACCCCTCCACTTT. This encodes CARTDREDSPLHF.